A single sample is the source of the 12 T cell receptor beta chains below, sequenced in a study of blood T cells in healthy people across ages. Alongside a J-beta primer mix, a sample-barcoded 5' primer served in a second PCR lasting roughly 6 to 12 cycles. TCRdb re-called the 5' RACE reads through MiXCR, storing one row per CDR3 protein. In the table there are around 870,000 distinct CDR3 sequences, 29% of which are singletons. The sequenced material came from blood. Receptors were obtained from a woman aged 80 or older in good health.

This clonotype was observed at least ten times. V is TRBV10-3 and J is TRBJ2-1, with D perhaps matching TRBD2 (6 bases). Germline CDR1 reads ENHRY; CDR2 reads SYGVKD. Deletions cut 3 bases from V and 6 bases from J, with 15 bases between. CDR3 size: 15 residues. The CDR3 protein is CAISDPTRGSNEQFF. The CDR3 DNA is TGTGCCATCAGTGACCCGACTCGGGGGTCCAATGAGCAGTTCTTC.

In this sample, this clonotype turned up many times. A much larger clone differs by one base, so this may be a read error. The chain carries TRBV12-3 or TRBV12-4 and TRBJ1-2; perhaps TRBD1 as D (6 bases). The CDR3 has 15 amino acids. Trimming took 6 bases from V and 8 from J, leaving 22 bases between them. The CDR3 nucleotides are TGTGCCAGCAGACACAGGCGAGGGGGAAGCTGGGGCTACACCTTC. Protein: CASRHRRGGSWGYTF.

Many counts were recorded for this clonotype. This chain links TRBV24-1 with TRBJ2-1; D remains unclear. The V gene's germline CDR1 is KGHDR and CDR2 SFDVKD. V lost 5 bases, J lost 8 bases, and 12 bases lay in between. The CDR3 is made up of 13 amino acids. The CDR3 loop reads CATSAPPRDEQFF. CDR3 sequence (DNA): TGTGCCACCAGTGCCCCGCCTAGGGATGAGCAGTTCTTC.

There are many counts of this clonotype. The chain joins TRBV6-1 to TRBJ2-3, with a tentative D call TRBD1 (7 bases). The ends were cut back, 6 bases at V and 4 bases at J, with 29 bases in the middle. This CDR3 is built from 19 residues. Germline V gene sequence: CDR1 MNHNS, CDR2 SASEGT. In DNA form, the CDR3 reads TGTGCCAGCAGGAACCCGGGACAGCGACTACGCGGGGACGCAGATACGCAGTATTTT. It codes for CASRNPGQRLRGDADTQYF.

About this clonotype: Possible read error: a much larger clone is one base away. The chain recombines TRBV29-1 with TRBJ2-5; 9 positions match TRBD2. V dropped 0 bases and J dropped 11; count of bases not matched to a gene: 13. The V gene's germline CDR1 is SQVTM and CDR2 ANQGSEA. This CDR3 spans 15 amino acids. The CDR3 region has the DNA TGCAGCGTTGAAGATGGCGCGGGGGGGTTTCGTGAGCAGTACTTC. Translating it yields CSVEDGAGGFREQYF.

Within the sample, this clonotype is medium-sized. This chain joins TRBV7-9 and TRBJ1-2; D is possibly TRBD1 (5 bases). V lost 1 base and J 4 bases, leaving 7 bases between the germline ends. Germline V CDR1 and CDR2: SEHNR, FQNEAQ (reference sequence). The CDR3 is 13 amino acids. The CDR3: CASSLGQGYGYTF. DNA for the CDR3: TGTGCCAGCAGCTTAGGGCAGGGCTATGGCTACACCTTC.

In this sample, this clonotype turned up many times. V usage is TRBV5-1 and J usage is TRBJ2-3, with D tentatively TRBD2 (6 bases). The CDR3 has 14 residues. Trimming removed 5 bases from V and 1 base from J, with 11 bases in between. In germline, CDR1 is SGHRS, CDR2 YFSETQ. CDR3 nucleotide sequence: TGCGCCAGCAGGGGCGGGGTGCGCACAGATACGCAGTATTTT. Amino acid sequence: CASRGGVRTDTQYF.

Comment on this clonotype: It may be a read error: a sequence one base away is much more abundant. The chain links TRBV12-3 or TRBV12-4 to TRBJ2-3; D ambiguous. The CDR3 extends over 16 amino acids. The CDR3 bases are TGTGCCAGCAGCGACGGCCCGTCGGCAAGCACAGATGCGCAGTATTTT. Protein sequence: CASSDGPSASTDAQYF.

On this clonotype itself: A single base separates this from a much larger clone, so it may be a read error. V is TRBV6-6 and J is TRBJ2-1, with D possibly being TRBD1 or TRBD2 (5 bases each). This CDR3 contains 14 residues. Looked up from germline, CDR1 is MNHNY and CDR2 is SVGAGI (reference sequence). CDR3 bases: TGTGCCGGCAGCCTCCGGGACCGTAACAATGAGCAGTTCTTC. Protein: CAGSLRDRNNEQFF.

The rearrangement joins TRBV6-2 or TRBV6-3 to TRBJ1-2, with 7 bases identical to TRBD1. Germline assignment: CDR1 MNHEY and CDR2 SVGEGT. The CDR3 runs 17 residues. V shed 6 bases, J shed 4 bases, and the junction held 17 bases outside the gene matches. CDR3 amino acids: CASRRNRGLRPSYGYTF. The CDR3 DNA sequence: TGTGCCAGCAGACGAAACAGGGGCCTACGTCCTAGCTATGGCTACACCTTC.

About this clonotype itself: A read error may account for a junction end that differs from germline. The chain employs TRBV12-3 or TRBV12-4 and TRBJ2-3; D may match TRBD1 or TRBD2 (5 bases each). The CDR3 sequence is 14 residues long. CDR3 amino acids: CASTLGRGADAQYF. As DNA, the CDR3 is TGTGCCAGCACCTTAGGACGGGGCGCAGATGCGCAGTATTTT.

V is TRBV14 and J is TRBJ1-2; tentatively, D is TRBD1 (6 bases). The CDR3 is 14 residues long. Germline V gives CDR1 SGHDN, CDR2 FVKESK. Trimming removed 4 bases from V and 8 bases from J, with 17 bases in between. The CDR3 sequence is CASSRVPGVGGYTF. CDR3 sequence (DNA): TGTGCCAGCAGCCGGGTCCCAGGGGTTGGCGGCTACACCTTC.